The T cell receptor (beta chain) under discussion was sequenced for a study of shared clonotypes between healthy human individuals. On the study more broadly: The cohort comprised a couple of women and a few men. Their ages spanned 18 to 49 years.

The protocol was immunoSEQ multiplex PCR, while the TCRdb copy is restricted to in-frame clones and leaves out a portion. Of 2 million to 2.5 million clones detected, approximately 95% appear once; the ten largest clones hold around 0.13%. Germline assignment: CDR1 MNHNS and CDR2 SASEGT. This CDR3 region has 18 residues. The J segment lost 6 bases and the V segment lost 2 bases, leaving 13 bases of the junction unmatched. This TCR was recovered from a man aged 18 to 30 in good health. The V gene is TRBV6-1, the J gene TRBJ2-1, with TRBD2 matching 10 bases. Specimen: naive CD4+ T cells sorted from blood. Indicated subset: CD45RA+ positively selected. The CDR3 DNA sequence: TGTGCCAGCAGTGAAAAAAGCGGGGGGGGCCTACCCCCCAATGAGCAGTTCTTC. Translated, it gives CASSEKSGGGLPPNEQFF.